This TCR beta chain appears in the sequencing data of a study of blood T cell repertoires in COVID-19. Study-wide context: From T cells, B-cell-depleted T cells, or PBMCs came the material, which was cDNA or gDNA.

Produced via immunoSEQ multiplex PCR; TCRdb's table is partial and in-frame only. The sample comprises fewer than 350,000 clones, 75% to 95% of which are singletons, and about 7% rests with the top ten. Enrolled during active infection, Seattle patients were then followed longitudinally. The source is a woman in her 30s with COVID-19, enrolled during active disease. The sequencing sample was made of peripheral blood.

CDR3 in DNA: TGTGCCACCAGCAGAGTACAGGCAGGCTATGGCTACACCTTC. Translation gives CATSRVQAGYGYTF. The chain joins TRBV15 to TRBJ1-2; weak D call: TRBD1 (5 bases). This CDR3 contains 14 residues. Between the trimmed V and J ends, which lost 1 base and 4 bases, there was a span of 10 bases. The germline gives CDR1 LNHNV, CDR2 YYDKDF (reference sequence).